This T cell receptor (beta chain) is drawn from a study of T cell repertoires in cytomegalovirus infection. Study as a whole: HLA-B-restricted CMV epitopes that are well studied, plus recently identified HLA-C-restricted ones, were used by the study.

This clonotype has at least ten counts. Its specificity is not known. Via MiXCR, TCRdb re-called the reads, giving one row per CDR3 protein. The data contain roughly 730,000 distinct CDR3 sequences, 30% to 35% of them singletons. The germline CDR1 and CDR2 sequences are SGHVS and FQNEAQ. The CDR3 is 14 residues long. The V segment lost 5 bases and the J segment 16 bases; nucleotides outside the gene matches: 13. This clonotype was sampled from a human donor in good health (CMV status not recorded). Some clones in this sample may be carry-over from other donors' samples. Sequenced material: cultured PBMCs, taken from culture after CMV antigen stimulation. V usage is TRBV7-8 and J usage is TRBJ1-6; 8 nucleotides align to TRBD1. This CDR3 is CASSAGTGPKLLHF. Written as DNA, the CDR3 is TGTGCCAGCAGCGCCGGGACAGGCCCAAAACTACTCCACTTT.